This paragraph covers one T cell receptor beta chain sequence. It lacks a known antigen. One base away there is no much larger clone; base qualities are not given. The sample is drawn from a study of control samples from healthy donors and cancer patients (dated by TCRdb to 2018 to 2021). Library preparation employed the immunoSEQ multiplex PCR assay. Imported from immuneACCESS, the table was reduced by TCRdb to in-frame sequences with V and J called. These copies leave out some clones; in studies compared against another copy, an unresolved V gene accounts for under half, and the cause of the remainder is not known. The sample contains 110,000 to 150,000 clones, less than 95% of them found a single time. More than 6.5% of the sample goes to the ten largest clones. The source material was blood. The TCR was taken from a man aged 18 to 29 in good health.

In nucleotide form, the sequence is TGCGCCAGCAGCCCACGGGACAGGGAACTTTCACCCCTCCACTTT. It translates to CASSPRDRELSPLHF. The rearrangement joined TRBV5-1 to TRBJ1-6; TRBD1 fits 9 bases in the junction. The CDR3 numbers 15 residues from cysteine through phenylalanine. The kept DNA is CDR3 alone, 45 bases in frame from the first base. Germline trimming: 4 bases from V, 9 bases from J; junction bases outside gene matches: 8. Per the germline V gene, SGHRS is the CDR1 and YFSETQ is the CDR2.